This T cell receptor beta chain was sequenced for a study of PD-L1 blockade in urothelial cancer. Study as a whole: Of roughly 30 patients, fewer than 27 were males with bladder-origin urothelial cancer. Findings and caveats of the study: Expansion of tumor-associated blood clones at 3 weeks was greater in durable-benefit patients. Clonality of blood TCR below the median before treatment predicted better survival.

Time point given: pretreatment peripheral blood. Comment on this clone: Antigen specificity is unknown.

TCRdb's copy holds only in-frame clones and misses some; the assay was immunoSEQ multiplex PCR. Of roughly 52,000 clones in the sample, approximately 85% were seen once. Germline lookup yields CDR1 MDHEN and CDR2 SYDVKM. This CDR3 is built from 13 residues. V lost 11 bases, J lost 9 bases, and 20 bases lay in between. The genes are TRBV28 and TRBJ2-1; D gene ambiguous. Specimen: PBMCs, collected around atezolizumab (anti-PD-L1) treatment. The TCR sequence derives from a man between 65 and 80 years old with urothelial cancer. This CDR3 reads CASRSIAPTEQFF. In DNA form, the CDR3 reads TGTGCCTCCCGGAGTATAGCCCCTACTGAGCAGTTCTTC. Drawing the rest from reference TRBV28 and TRBJ2-1, the complete variable domain is DVKVTQSSRYLVKRTGEKVFLECVQDMDHENMFWYRQDPGLGLRLIYFSYDVKMKEKGDIPEGYSVSREKKERFSLILESASTNQTSMYLCASRSIAPTEQFFGPGTRLTVL.